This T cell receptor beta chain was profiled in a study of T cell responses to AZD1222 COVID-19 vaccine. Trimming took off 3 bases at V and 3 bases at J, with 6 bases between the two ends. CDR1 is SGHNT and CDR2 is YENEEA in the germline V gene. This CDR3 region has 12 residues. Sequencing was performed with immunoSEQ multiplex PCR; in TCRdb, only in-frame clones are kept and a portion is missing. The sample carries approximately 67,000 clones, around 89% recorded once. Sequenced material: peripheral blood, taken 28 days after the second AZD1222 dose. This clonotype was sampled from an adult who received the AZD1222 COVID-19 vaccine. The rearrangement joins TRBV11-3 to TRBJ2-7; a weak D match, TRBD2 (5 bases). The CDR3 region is CASSLSGYEQYF. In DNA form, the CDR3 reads TGTGCCAGCAGCTTGAGCGGCTACGAGCAGTACTTC.